The T cell receptor (beta chain) under discussion was sequenced for a study of regulatory T cells in long-lasting Graves disease. Time point given: persistent/refractory GD, antithyroid drugs over 5 years with positive TRAb. RNA from PBMCs was the source of the TCR library. Sequencing libraries for TCR beta were prepared with iRepertoire HTBI primers and Arm-PCR of CDR3 regions. Under the authors' procedure: Identified across the samples were 50 to 70 TRBV segments and about 15 TRBJ segments. Each CDR3 protein is one row after TCRdb ran MiXCR on the multiplex PCR reads. These V and J calls derive from TCRdb rather than the authors' analysis. Among around 460,000 distinct CDR3 sequences listed, about 22% were seen once. By share, this clonotype ranks as medium-sized (0.01 to 0.1%). Its target is not known. Trimming removed 6 bases from V and 0 bases from J; junction bases left unmatched: 7. This CDR3 spans 16 amino acids. The germline V gene has CDR1 MDHEN and CDR2 SYDVKM.

Findings and caveats of the study: Newly diagnosed patients shared 1,000 or so public clonotypes; persistent patients shared more than 2,500. Persistent cases favored TRBV28, TRBJ1-2 and TRBJ2-5.

The origin of this receptor is a female donor with Graves disease. The sequenced sample was peripheral blood mononuclear cells (PBMCs), obtained when the disease was refractory, from a patient treated with antithyroid drugs. The rearrangement links TRBV28 to TRBJ2-5; 10 bases match TRBD2. The DNA of the CDR3 is TGTGCCAGCAGCTCGGGACTAGCGAGCTACCAAGAGACCCAGTACTTC. It specifies CASSSGLASYQETQYF.